The 8 T cell receptor beta chains in this list originate from one sample, sequenced in a study of PD-1 blockade in classical Hodgkin lymphoma. Clones were read by immunoSEQ multiplex PCR, and TCRdb kept only the in-frame ones, dropping some. Found here are 90,000 to 100,000 clones, about nine tenths of them singletons; the top ten hold 2.8%. Brentuximab vedotin exposure varied among the patients, all of whom had relapsed after autologous stem cell transplantation. The sequencing here drew on peripheral blood mononuclear cells (PBMCs), taken at baseline. The source of these receptors is a human donor with classical Hodgkin lymphoma.

This clone was detected only once. The V and J genes are TRBV6-5 and TRBJ2-7; 9 nucleotides align to TRBD1. Trimming at V came to 7 bases and at J to 2 bases, leaving 6 bases not matched to a gene. The CDR3 runs to 14 residues. Germline CDR1 MNHEY, CDR2 SVGAGI. The CDR3 reads CASIRGTGTYEQYF. The DNA of the CDR3 is TGTGCCAGCATCCGCGGGACAGGGACCTACGAGCAGTACTTC.

The genes are TRBV7-9 and TRBJ2-7; D remains ambiguous. The germline V gene has CDR1 SEHNR and CDR2 FQNEAQ (reference sequence). V was clipped by 1 base and J by 0 bases, with 13 bases between them. This CDR3 spans 16 amino acids. CDR3 nucleotides: TGTGCCAGCAGCTTAGGAAGCAACAGAGGCTCCTACGAGCAGTACTTC. Amino acids: CASSLGSNRGSYEQYF.

The V call is TRBV27, the J call TRBJ2-3, with D possibly TRBD2 on 6 matching bases. The CDR3 consists of 13 residues. V lost 2 bases to trimming and J lost 10 bases, with 13 bases between them. Germline CDR1 MNHEY, CDR2 SMNVEV (reference sequence). In DNA form, the CDR3 reads TGTGCCAGCAGTTTAGGCGGAGGGACTTCGCAGTATTTT. Translation gives CASSLGGGTSQYF.

The chain carries TRBV5-1 and TRBJ1-1; D gene uncertain. The CDR3 loop spans 16 amino acids. From germline, CDR1 is SGHRS and CDR2 YFSETQ. V was trimmed by 4 bases and J by 0 bases, leaving 16 bases between them. CDR3 in amino acids: CASSQPGMRMNTEAFF. CDR3 sequence (DNA): TGCGCCAGCAGCCAGCCTGGAATGAGGATGAACACTGAAGCTTTCTTT.

The rearrangement links TRBV6-5 to TRBJ1-3; TRBD1 is a possible D gene (6 bases). Between the trimmed V and J ends, which lost 6 bases and 2 bases, there was a span of 11 bases. Germline CDR1 MNHEY, CDR2 SVGAGI. The CDR3 totals 14 residues. The CDR3 DNA reads TGTGCCAGCAGCAGACAGGTCACTGGAAACACCATATATTTT. Its protein product is CASSRQVTGNTIYF.

The genes are TRBV6-6 and TRBJ2-3; D is possibly TRBD2 (6 bases). V was cut by 7 bases and J by 3 bases, with 17 bases left in between. Germline assignment: CDR1 MNHNY and CDR2 SVGAGI (reference sequence). The CDR3 is 15 amino acids. The CDR3 DNA is TGTGCCAGCACCAATTCCGGCCTAGCGACAGATACGCAGTATTTT. Residues: CASTNSGLATDTQYF.

This clone was recorded once. The rearrangement uses TRBV6-5 and TRBJ2-1; D is ambiguous. Germline V CDR1 and CDR2: MNHEY, SVGAGI. The CDR3 loop spans 15 amino acids. Trimming removed 2 bases from V and 2 bases from J, with 10 bases in between. The CDR3 coding sequence is TGTGCCAGCAGTTACCGAGCGTACCCCTACAATGAGCAGTTCTTC. Translated, it gives CASSYRAYPYNEQFF.

The chain employs TRBV11-3 and TRBJ2-2; 7 bases are a match to TRBD1. V trimming: 4 bases; J trimming: 0 bases; junction bases outside the gene matches: 2. This CDR3 has 15 amino acids. In germline, CDR1 is SGHNT, CDR2 YENEEA. The CDR3 DNA is TGTGCCAGCAGCTCCGGGACAGCGAACACCGGGGAGCTGTTTTTT. Its translation is CASSSGTANTGELFF.